The 32 T cell receptor beta chains given below trace back to one sample, sequenced in a study of T cell responses to AZD1222 COVID-19 vaccine. Method: immunoSEQ multiplex PCR; TCRdb's copy keeps in-frame clones and lacks some. This table has about 120,000 clones, around 91% appearing once. The sequencing here drew on peripheral blood, taken on day 0 of AZD1222 vaccination. These receptors were taken from an adult in good health.

This chain links TRBV15 with TRBJ1-3; D remains ambiguous. The CDR3 has 14 amino acids. The germline V gene encodes CDR1 LNHNV and CDR2 YYDKDF (reference sequence). Trimming pared 0 bases from V and 9 bases from J, leaving 12 bases between. The CDR3 coding sequence is TGTGCCACCAGCAGAGATCAGGTCGCGGGCACCATATATTTT. It codes for CATSRDQVAGTIYF.

The chain employs TRBV27 and TRBJ1-6, with D unresolved. V gave up 5 bases and J gave up 6 bases, with 11 bases separating them. The CDR3 is 14 amino acids. Germline CDR1 MNHEY, CDR2 SMNVEV (reference sequence). The CDR3 loop reads CASSPATGNSPLHF. Written as DNA, the CDR3 is TGTGCCAGCAGTCCCGCGACGGGTAATTCACCCCTCCACTTT.

This chain links TRBV5-1 with TRBJ1-3; D remains unclear. The germline V gene has CDR1 SGHRS and CDR2 YFSETQ. CDR3 length: 13 residues. V gave up 4 bases and J gave up 4 bases, with 9 bases separating them. The CDR3 DNA is TGCGCCAGCAGCGCCGGGTTCGGAAACACCATATATTTT. Its translation: CASSAGFGNTIYF.

The chain recombines TRBV7-2 with TRBJ1-6; possible D gene TRBD1, 5 bases. Per germline, CDR1 SGHTA and CDR2 FQGNSA. Trimming stripped 2 bases from V and 6 bases from J, with 23 bases between. This CDR3 region has 19 residues. CDR3 sequence (DNA): TGTGCCAGCAGCTTAAAACTTCGGACCCTGAGGGGACCTAATTCACCCCTCCACTTT. It encodes CASSLKLRTLRGPNSPLHF.

J is TRBJ1-5 and V is TRBV7-8; D not resolved. The V gene's germline CDR1 is SGHVS and CDR2 FQNEAQ. CDR3 length: 16 residues. Trimming cost V 4 bases and J 0 bases, with 13 bases left between them. The CDR3 bases are TGTGCCAGCAGCTCCCGACGGAGTAATAGCAATCAGCCCCAGCATTTT. Its translation is CASSSRRSNSNQPQHF.

The CDR3 DNA reads TGTGCCACCAGCACACCCTTGAGGGACAGGAACACCGGGGAGCTGTTTTTT. This sequence encodes CATSTPLRDRNTGELFF. V and J are TRBV15 and TRBJ2-2; 7 bases agree with TRBD1. The germline V gene has CDR1 LNHNV and CDR2 YYDKDF (reference sequence). V dropped 4 bases and J dropped 1; count of bases not matched to a gene: 9. This CDR3 comprises 17 residues. Full variable domain (remainder filled in from reference TRBV15 and TRBJ2-2): DAMVIQNPRYQVTQFGKPVTLSCSQTLNHNVMYWYQQKSSQAPKLLFHYYDKDFNNEADTPDNFQSRRPNTSFCFLDIRSPGLGDTAMYLCATSTPLRDRNTGELFFGEGSRLTVL.

The chain links TRBV30 to TRBJ2-2; no clear D. The CDR3 totals 14 residues. V shed 1 base and J shed 3 bases, with 9 bases lying between them. Germline CDR1 and CDR2: GTSNPN and SVGIG (reference sequence). The DNA of the CDR3 is TGTGCCTGGAGTGGCCAAAGTCACACCGGGGAGCTGTTTTTT. Its protein is CAWSGQSHTGELFF.

This rearrangement joins TRBV4-1 to TRBJ1-1, with D perhaps matching TRBD1 (5 bases). The CDR3 contains 14 residues. Germline V gene data show CDR1 as MGHRA and CDR2 as YSYEKL. Between the trimmed V and J ends, which lost 10 bases and 1 base, there was a span of 16 bases. The CDR3 region has the DNA TGCGCCACCACAGGTCCTCTTAAGAACACTGAAGCTTTCTTT. Its translation is CATTGPLKNTEAFF.

V usage is TRBV27 and J usage is TRBJ1-1; D is unresolved. V shed 6 bases and J shed 1 base, with 12 bases lying between them. There are 14 residues in the CDR3. In germline, CDR1 is MNHEY, CDR2 SMNVEV (reference sequence). The CDR3 protein is CASSGVAKNTEAFF. In DNA form, the CDR3 reads TGTGCCAGCAGCGGCGTAGCTAAGAACACTGAAGCTTTCTTT.

The chain uses TRBV9 and TRBJ1-1, with unresolved D. The CDR3 totals 16 residues. Germline V lookup: CDR1 SGDLS, CDR2 YYNGEE. V shed 4 bases and J shed 0 bases, with 16 bases lying between them. As DNA, the CDR3 is TGTGCCAGCAGCACTCCTCGGGGAGGGTTGAACACTGAAGCTTTCTTT. Translated, it gives CASSTPRGGLNTEAFF.

This clone was counted a single time. At one boundary the junction diverges from the germline segment, which might be a read error. The rearrangement joins TRBV7-7 to TRBJ2-5; 9 bases line up with TRBD2. Germline V gene sequence: CDR1 SSHAT, CDR2 FNYEAQ (reference sequence). CDR3 length: 17 amino acids. Here the CDR3 DNA reads TGTGCTAGCAGCTTATCCCTGGCGGGGGGGGCTCAAGAGACCCAGTACTTC. Protein: CASSLSLAGGAQETQYF.

The chain uses TRBV5-1 and TRBJ1-1; D is unclear. CDR1 is SGHRS, CDR2 YFSETQ, per germline. V shed 0 bases and J shed 7 bases, with 13 bases lying between them. The CDR3 extends over 14 amino acids. The CDR3 DNA is TGCGCCAGCAGCTTGGCAGGATTCAAACTTGAAGCTTTCTTT. Translation gives CASSLAGFKLEAFF.

This clone was observed a few times. V gene TRBV5-6 combines with J gene TRBJ2-2, with TRBD1 matching 7 bases. Germline CDR1 reads SGHDT; CDR2 reads YYEEEE. The CDR3 sequence is 14 residues long. V was clipped by 4 bases and J by 3 bases; unmatched bases: 3. This chain's CDR3 is CASSTGQYTGELFF. The DNA of the CDR3 is TGTGCCAGCAGCACGGGACAGTACACCGGGGAGCTGTTTTTT.

The V gene is TRBV11-2, the J gene TRBJ1-2; no clear D. CDR3 length: 15 residues. CDR1 SGHAT and CDR2 FQNNGV come from the germline V gene. V was clipped by 2 bases and J by 4 bases, with 14 bases between them. The DNA for the CDR3 is TGTGCCAGCAGCTTAAGTGGGATGGGCTCCTATGGCTACACCTTC. Translated: CASSLSGMGSYGYTF.

The chain couples TRBV4-1 to TRBJ2-1; D perhaps matches TRBD2 (6 bases). This CDR3 comprises 16 residues. V was pared by 5 bases and J by 1 base, with 15 bases between. Per the germline V gene, CDR1 is MGHRA and CDR2 is YSYEKL. CDR3 sequence (DNA): TGCGCCAGCAGCTCATCCGGGACTCGGTCCTACAATGAGCAGTTCTTC. Translation: CASSSSGTRSYNEQFF.

This rearrangement joins TRBV18 to TRBJ2-2; D could derive from TRBD1 or TRBD2 (5 bases each). Trimming took off 1 base at V and 1 base at J, with 16 bases between the two ends. The CDR3 has 18 amino acids. Germline V gene data show CDR1 as KGHSH and CDR2 as LQKENI. CDR3 loop: CASSPQMIRDLNTGELFF. The CDR3 DNA sequence: TGTGCCAGCTCACCACAGATGATCCGGGACCTGAACACCGGGGAGCTGTTTTTT.

The CDR3 spells CASSLVWTFSYNSPLHF. The CDR3 coding sequence is TGTGCCAGCAGCTTGGTCTGGACATTCTCCTATAATTCACCCCTCCACTTT. The genes are TRBV5-8 and TRBJ1-6; D is perhaps TRBD1 (5 bases). This CDR3 spans 17 amino acids. Germline loops: CDR1 SGHTS, CDR2 YDEGEE. Trimming removed 0 bases from V and 0 bases from J, with 10 bases in between.

The chain is built from TRBV4-1 and TRBJ2-5; TRBD2 agrees at 9 bases. The V gene's germline CDR1 is MGHRA and CDR2 YSYEKL. The CDR3 contains 18 residues. J lost 7 bases, V lost 4 bases, and 19 bases had no gene match. The CDR3 is CASSLGVAGVLSGGTQYF. For the CDR3, the DNA is TGCGCCAGCAGCCTAGGCGTAGCGGGGGTCCTAAGTGGCGGGACCCAGTACTTC.

This clone appeared a few times. This rearrangement joins TRBV14 to TRBJ1-1; 9 bases are shared with TRBD1. The V and J ends lost 4 bases and 3 bases, in that order; junction bases with no gene match: 0. The CDR3 extends over 13 amino acids. Germline V gene data show CDR1 as SGHDN and CDR2 as FVKESK. This chain's CDR3 is CASSRQGDTEAFF. The CDR3 region has the DNA TGTGCCAGCAGCCGACAGGGGGACACTGAAGCTTTCTTT.

The rearrangement joins TRBV5-8 to TRBJ1-5; D gene uncertain. V was trimmed by 6 bases and J by 6 bases, leaving 16 bases between them. CDR3 length: 14 amino acids. Germline V CDR1 and CDR2: SGHTS, YDEGEE. CDR3 coding DNA: TGTGCCAGCAAACCGCGGATCGGTGTTCAGCCCCAGCATTTT. Its translation: CASKPRIGVQPQHF.

This chain connects TRBV28 to TRBJ2-2; a possible D gene is TRBD2 (5 bases). The V end lost 6 bases, the J end lost 4 bases, and 15 bases lay between the germline ends. The V gene's germline CDR1 is MDHEN and CDR2 SYDVKM. The CDR3 contains 15 residues. CDR3: CASRPWSRGTGELFF. In DNA, the CDR3 is TGTGCCAGCAGACCCTGGAGCCGGGGCACCGGGGAGCTGTTTTTT.

The J gene is TRBJ1-1, the V gene TRBV4-1; unclear D gene. The V and J ends lost 1 base and 3 bases respectively, with 9 bases between them. Germline V lookup: CDR1 MGHRA, CDR2 YSYEKL. CDR3 length: 14 residues. This CDR3 is CASSQVEAYTEAFF. Written as DNA, the CDR3 is TGCGCCAGCAGCCAAGTGGAGGCTTACACTGAAGCTTTCTTT.

In this sample, this clone turned up a few times. This chain connects TRBV6-2 or TRBV6-3 to TRBJ1-1, with TRBD1 identical over 8 bases. This CDR3 is built from 13 residues. The V gene end was trimmed by 5 bases and the J gene end by 7 bases; junction bases not matched to a gene: 6. Germline V CDR1 and CDR2: MNHEY, SVGEGT. As DNA, the CDR3 is TGTGCCAGCAGTGGACAGGGAGTAGATGAAGCTTTCTTT. It is translated as CASSGQGVDEAFF.

This clone was recorded once. This chain uses TRBV4-1 with TRBJ2-5; no reliable D call. The CDR3 contains 14 residues. V was trimmed by 0 bases and J by 3 bases, leaving 8 bases between them. The germline CDR1 and CDR2 sequences are MGHRA and YSYEKL. Here the CDR3 reads CASSQDDAEETQYF. The CDR3 DNA follows: TGCGCCAGCAGCCAAGACGACGCGGAAGAGACCCAGTACTTC.

This sequence joins TRBV18 and TRBJ2-2, with TRBD1 matching 8 bases. The CDR3 length is 14 residues. The junction had 0 bases not matched to a gene; V was cut back by 1 base and J by 5 bases. Per germline, CDR1 KGHSH and CDR2 LQKENI. The CDR3 reads CASSPRTGTGELFF. The CDR3 region has the DNA TGTGCCAGCTCACCACGGACAGGGACCGGGGAGCTGTTTTTT.

This chain joins TRBV2 and TRBJ2-7; possible D gene TRBD1, 6 bases. Germline values: CDR1 SNHLY, CDR2 FYNNEI. This CDR3 contains 14 residues. Trimming stripped 4 bases from V and 1 base from J, with 11 bases between. The CDR3 region is CASSGVTGSYEQYF. DNA of the CDR3: TGTGCCAGCAGTGGGGTCACAGGGTCCTACGAGCAGTACTTC.

This sequence joins TRBV9 and TRBJ2-1, with 8 bases fitting TRBD2. This CDR3 region has 14 residues. V was clipped by 3 bases and J by 3 bases; unmatched bases: 2. Germline values: CDR1 SGDLS, CDR2 YYNGEE. The CDR3 sequence: CASSGGTSYNEQFF. In DNA, the CDR3 is TGTGCCAGCAGCGGGGGGACTAGCTACAATGAGCAGTTCTTC.

The chain recombines TRBV10-3 with TRBJ2-1, with 8 bases aligning to TRBD1. V lost 6 bases, J lost 0 bases, and 1 base stayed unmatched. Germline CDR1 is ENHRY and CDR2 is SYGVKD. The CDR3 is 14 residues long. The CDR3 coding sequence is TGTGCCATCAGCGGACAGGGCTCCTACAATGAGCAGTTCTTC. Amino acid sequence: CAISGQGSYNEQFF.

V and J are TRBV19 and TRBJ1-5, with TRBD1 matching over 9 bases. Trimming took 4 bases from V and 7 from J; bases not matched to a gene: 11. The length of the CDR3 is 16 residues. Germline V gives CDR1 LNHDA, CDR2 SQIVND (reference sequence). The CDR3 protein is CASSNYGTGSDQPQHF. The CDR3 DNA reads TGTGCCAGTAGTAATTACGGGACAGGGTCGGACCAGCCCCAGCATTTT. The full variable domain, its missing parts supplied by reference TRBV19 and TRBJ1-5, is DGGITQSPKYLFRKEGQNVTLSCEQNLNHDAMYWYRQDPGQGLRLIYYSQIVNDFQKGDIAEGYSVSREKKESFPLTVTSAQKNPTAFYLCASSNYGTGSDQPQHFGDGTRLSIL.

The gene calls are TRBV5-6 and TRBJ1-2, with D hard to call. This CDR3 is built from 12 residues. In germline, CDR1 is SGHDT, CDR2 YYEEEE. V lost 3 bases and J lost 6, with 9 bases in between. The CDR3: CASSSRHHGYTF. The CDR3, as DNA: TGTGCCAGCAGCTCCCGACATCATGGCTACACCTTC. The full variable domain, with the rest looked up from reference TRBV5-6 and TRBJ1-2, is DAGVTQSPTHLIKTRGQQVTLRCSPKSGHDTVSWYQQALGQGPQFIFQYYEEEERQRGNFPDRFSGHQFPNYSSELNVNALLLGDSALYLCASSSRHHGYTFGSGTRLTVV.

The rearrangement links TRBV5-8 to TRBJ1-1; unclear D gene. This CDR3 contains 15 residues. Looked up from germline, CDR1 is SGHTS and CDR2 is YDEGEE. V was pared by 1 base and J by 0 bases, with 10 bases between. CDR3 coding DNA: TGTGCCAGCAGCTTGCTGCTAACGATGAACACTGAAGCTTTCTTT. Translation: CASSLLLTMNTEAFF.

The J gene is TRBJ2-3, the V gene TRBV24-1, with D possibly TRBD2 on 6 matching bases. Germline V lookup: CDR1 KGHDR, CDR2 SFDVKD. This CDR3 is built from 16 residues. V lost 4 bases and J lost 0, with 13 bases in between. The CDR3, as DNA: TGTGCCACCAGTGACCCTGGACGGGAGAGCACAGATACGCAGTATTTT. It encodes CATSDPGRESTDTQYF.